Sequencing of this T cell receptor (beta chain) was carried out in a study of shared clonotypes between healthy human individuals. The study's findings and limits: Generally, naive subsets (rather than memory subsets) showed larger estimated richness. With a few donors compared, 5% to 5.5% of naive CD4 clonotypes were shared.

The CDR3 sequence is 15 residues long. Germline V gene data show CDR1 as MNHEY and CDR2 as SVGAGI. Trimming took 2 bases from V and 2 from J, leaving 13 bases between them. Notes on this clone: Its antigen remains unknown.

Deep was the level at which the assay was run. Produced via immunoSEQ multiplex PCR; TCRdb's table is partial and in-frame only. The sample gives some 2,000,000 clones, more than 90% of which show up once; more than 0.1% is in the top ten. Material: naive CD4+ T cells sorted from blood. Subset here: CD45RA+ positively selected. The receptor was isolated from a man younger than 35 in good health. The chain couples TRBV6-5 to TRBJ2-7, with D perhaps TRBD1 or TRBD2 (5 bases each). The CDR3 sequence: CASSYLPGATYEQYF. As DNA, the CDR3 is TGTGCCAGCAGTTACCTCCCCGGGGCAACCTACGAGCAGTACTTC.